This T cell receptor (beta chain) originates from a study of Ad26.COV2.S vaccination and SARS-CoV-2 variants. For the study at large: Enrolled in COV1001, the donor was in the Ad26.COV2.S trial arm, which received the vaccine.

Trimming cost V 4 bases and J 2 bases; bases outside gene matches: 12. The germline CDR1 and CDR2 sequences are SGHTS and YDEGEE. The CDR3 covers 16 residues. TCRdb's copy holds only in-frame clones and misses some; the assay was immunoSEQ multiplex PCR. The sample lists about 440,000 clones; about nine tenths were seen once. Treatment specified: around 19 received Ad26.COV2.S at low or high dose, single or two shots; a few received placebo; per-sample allocation not given. Material that was analyzed had been drawn on day 63 after the first vaccine or placebo injection. The donor's status was that of an adult aged 18-55 years in Boston. An Ad26 vector was used to express Wuhan-strain SARS-CoV-2 spike as the vaccine.

Sequencing used peripheral blood, obtained in a trial of Ad26.COV2.S vaccine versus placebo. The gene calls are TRBV5-8 and TRBJ2-7, with TRBD2 identical over 7 bases. The TCR sequence derives from a person between 18 and 65 years old who received the Ad26.COV2.S COVID-19 vaccine or a placebo. The CDR3 nucleotides are TGTGCCAGCAGCCCCTGGGAGGGGTTGGGAACCTACGAGCAGTACTTC. It is translated as CASSPWEGLGTYEQYF.